This T cell receptor beta chain came from a study of CD8+CD57+ T cells in acquired aplastic anemia. Study background: The average for DNA from sorted CD4+ and CD8+ cells was roughly 3 ug. Overall study findings and caveats: Fewer than 35 CD8+ CDR3 sequences occurred in both the patients and the controls. Patients did not significantly differ from controls in CD8+ Simpson's diversity.

At least ten counts were recorded for this clonotype. Its target is not known. CDR3 and TCR beta VDJ profiling relied on a genomic DNA template. TCRdb redid the calling of the reads with MiXCR, one entry per CDR3 protein. The table shows 250,000 to 300,000 distinct CDR3 sequences, with roughly three fifths occurring only once. V shed 2 bases and J shed 3 bases, with 13 bases lying between them. Germline lookup yields CDR1 SGDLS and CDR2 YYNGEE. The CDR3 has 15 amino acids. This receptor was obtained from a human donor with severe aplastic anemia or a healthy control (not recorded which). This chain connects TRBV9 to TRBJ2-3; the D is unclear. Sequenced material: sorted CD4+, CD8+, or CD8+CD57+ T cells (not recorded which) from PBMCs. The CDR3 loop reads CASSVGPPPTDTQYF. CDR3 DNA sequence: TGTGCCAGCAGCGTCGGGCCTCCACCGACAGATACGCAGTATTTT.